These 2 T cell receptor beta chains were sequenced from one sample in a study of cytomegalovirus exposure and HLA in healthy donors. Researchers ran the PCR with 60 Vbeta and 13 Jbeta primers. This table comes from immunoSEQ multiplex PCR, and its TCRdb copy is limited to in-frame clones, with some not included. This repertoire shows around 140,000 clones, roughly 79% found once; its top ten account for approximately 1%. The sample was PBMCs. The source of these receptors is a male donor in good health and CMV-seronegative.

The V gene is TRBV27, the J gene TRBJ2-5; tentatively, D is TRBD2 (5 bases). The V end was cut by 3 bases, the J end by 5 bases, with 13 bases between. The CDR3 covers 14 residues. Per the germline V gene, CDR1 is MNHEY and CDR2 is SMNVEV (reference sequence). The CDR3: CASSLDSWAETQYF. CDR3 nucleotides: TGTGCCAGCAGTTTGGACTCCTGGGCGGAGACCCAGTACTTC.

J is TRBJ1-6 and V is TRBV7-2; no reliable D call. This CDR3 region has 14 residues. From germline, CDR1 is SGHTA and CDR2 FQGNSA. V was clipped by 4 bases and J by 5 bases, with 9 bases between them. The CDR3 bases are TGTGCCAGCAGCTCACCTGAGCATAATTCACCCCTCCACTTT. Its translation: CASSSPEHNSPLHF. The full variable domain, rest sourced from reference TRBV7-2 and TRBJ1-6, is GAGVSQSPSNKVTEKGKDVELRCDPISGHTALYWYRQSLGQGLEFLIYFQGNSAPDKSGLPSDRFSAERTGGSVSTLTIQRTQQEDSAVYLCASSSPEHNSPLHFGNGTRLTVT.